What follows is one T cell receptor (beta chain) and its context. No antigen is known for it. The sample belongs to a study of read filtering for tumor transcriptome and immune sequencing. Turning to the study itself: Whole-transcriptome libraries were prepared after DNase treatment. Per sample, TCR-region reads ranged about 4 to 11 million by IR-seq, 85 to 1273 by RNA-seq. Study outcomes and limitations: Compared with RNA-seq, IR-seq gave much higher clonotype depth and reliability.

The library was built from 400 ng RNA with molecular barcoded adaptors for alpha/delta and beta/gamma chains. TCRdb re-derived calls from the reads in MiXCR, one entry per CDR3 protein. The sample holds over 90,000 distinct CDR3 sequences; roughly 21% are singletons and the top ten take 9.5% to 12%. Trimming removed 8 bases from V and 0 bases from J; junction bases left unmatched: 6. The germline V gene encodes CDR1 MDHEN and CDR2 SYDVKM. This CDR3 contains 14 residues. The sample was a population of CD138-negative cells sorted from bone marrow. This rearrangement joins TRBV28 to TRBJ1-1; 7 bases are a match to TRBD1. The TCR sequence derives from a donor older than 35 with multiple myeloma. The CDR3 sequence: CASRAGGVNTEAFF. The DNA of the CDR3 is TGTGCCAGCCGGGCAGGGGGGGTGAACACTGAAGCTTTCTTT. The full variable domain, rest sourced from reference TRBV28 and TRBJ1-1, is DVKVTQSSRYLVKRTGEKVFLECVQDMDHENMFWYRQDPGLGLRLIYFSYDVKMKEKGDIPEGYSVSREKKERFSLILESASTNQTSMYLCASRAGGVNTEAFFGQGTRLTVV.